This TCR beta chain was sequenced for a study of HIV-infected children after antiretroviral therapy interruption. Background on the study: Samples from the continuous-treatment group were taken at weeks 0, 48 and 150.

This clonotype has at least ten counts. Trimming at V came to 4 bases and at J to 13 bases, leaving 9 bases not matched to a gene. Germline CDR1 reads SGHAT; CDR2 reads FQNNGV. The CDR3 runs 14 residues. A 3' RACE protocol on RNA, with unique molecular identifiers, produced the TCR library. A single record per CDR3 protein comes from TCRdb applying MiXCR to the 3' RACE reads. The table lists about 83,000 distinct CDR3 sequences, 6% to 8.5% of them singletons. Treatment indicated: PENTA 11 planned treatment interruption arm or continuous ART arm. At least 24 weeks of at least three-drug ART, in children 2 to 15 years.

The receptor comes from a pool of human donors with HIV. This rearrangement joins TRBV11-2 to TRBJ2-1; the match to TRBD2 covers 11 bases. The sample in question was CD45RA+ CD4+ T cells from PBMCs, pooled from several time points, obtained from a donor given antiretroviral therapy, either interrupted or continuous. The subset was: naive CD4+ CD45RA+ CD45RO- T cells. This CDR3 reads CASSSIAGGREQFF. Here the CDR3 DNA reads TGTGCCAGCAGCTCCATAGCGGGGGGGCGCGAACAGTTCTTC.